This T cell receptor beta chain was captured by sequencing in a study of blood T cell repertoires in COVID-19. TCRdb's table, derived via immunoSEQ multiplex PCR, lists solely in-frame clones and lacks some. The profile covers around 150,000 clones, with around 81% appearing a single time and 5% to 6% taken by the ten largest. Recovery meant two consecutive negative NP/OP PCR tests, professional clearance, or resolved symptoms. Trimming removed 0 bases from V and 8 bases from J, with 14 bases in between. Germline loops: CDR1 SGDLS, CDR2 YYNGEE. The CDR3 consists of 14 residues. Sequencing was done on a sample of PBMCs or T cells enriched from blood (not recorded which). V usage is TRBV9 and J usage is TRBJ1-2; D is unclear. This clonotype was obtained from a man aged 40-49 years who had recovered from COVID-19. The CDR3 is CASSVAPSSEGYTF. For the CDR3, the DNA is TGTGCCAGCAGCGTAGCTCCCTCCTCGGAGGGCTACACCTTC.